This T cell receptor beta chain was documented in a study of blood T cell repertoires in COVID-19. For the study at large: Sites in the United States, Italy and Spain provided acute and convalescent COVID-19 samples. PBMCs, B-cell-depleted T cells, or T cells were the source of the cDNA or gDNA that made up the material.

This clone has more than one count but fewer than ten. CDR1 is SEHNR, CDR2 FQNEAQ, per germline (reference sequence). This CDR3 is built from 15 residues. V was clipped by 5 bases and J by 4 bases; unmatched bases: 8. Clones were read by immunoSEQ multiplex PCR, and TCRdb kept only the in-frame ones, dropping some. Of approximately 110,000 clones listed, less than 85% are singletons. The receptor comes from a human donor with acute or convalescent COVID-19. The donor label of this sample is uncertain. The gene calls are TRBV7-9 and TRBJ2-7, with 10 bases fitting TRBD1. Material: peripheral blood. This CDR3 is CASSNPGDRGYEQYF. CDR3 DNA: TGTGCCAGCAGCAACCCCGGGGACAGGGGTTACGAGCAGTACTTC.